This T cell receptor beta chain was identified in a study of PD-1 blockade in classical Hodgkin lymphoma. The study's findings and limits: When set against healthy donors, newly diagnosed patients were reported to show lower baseline TCR diversity. It was among complete responders that baseline diversity resembled that of newly diagnosed patients.

As to this clone: What it binds is unknown.

Produced via immunoSEQ multiplex PCR; TCRdb's table is partial and in-frame only. This table has about 9,000 clones, around nine tenths appearing once. Sample time point: cycle 4 day 1 (C4D1), after more than five weeks of nivolumab. Following autologous stem cell transplantation, relapse occurred in every patient, and exposure to brentuximab vedotin varied. Per germline, CDR1 SGHDN and CDR2 FVKESK. This CDR3 has 14 amino acids. Trimming removed 0 bases at V and 3 bases at J, with 8 bases between. The genes are TRBV14 and TRBJ1-1; no clear D. The clonotype comes from a human donor with classical Hodgkin lymphoma. Sequences were derived from peripheral blood mononuclear cells (PBMCs), sampled before the fourth cycle of nivolumab. CDR3 sequence: CASSQDNTDTEAFF. The CDR3 DNA follows: TGTGCCAGCAGCCAAGATAATACAGACACTGAAGCTTTCTTT.